This T cell receptor beta chain is drawn from a study of lymphopenia after photon versus proton radiotherapy. Study-level points and caveats: Post-nadir TCR diversity decline inversely tracked overall survival among those who died. Under photons, naive T cells and diversity fell while effector/memory populations rose.

Profiled with immunoSEQ multiplex PCR; TCRdb holds only in-frame clones, not every one. Seen here are fewer than 25,000 clones, 84% observed once, and the top ten hold 24%. The CDR3 has 12 amino acids. The germline gives CDR1 GTSNPN, CDR2 SVGIG (reference sequence). The V gene lost 4 bases and the J gene lost 2 bases, with 8 bases spanning the gap. In the case of this clone: The antigen remains unidentified.

The chain carries TRBV30 and TRBJ1-2; no definite D call. The clonotype comes from a middle-aged man with gastric cancer. Sequenced material: peripheral blood, taken from a patient treated with photon-based radiotherapy. CDR3 sequence (DNA): TGTGCCTGGACTCTGGGGAACTATGGCTACACCTTC. It translates to CAWTLGNYGYTF.